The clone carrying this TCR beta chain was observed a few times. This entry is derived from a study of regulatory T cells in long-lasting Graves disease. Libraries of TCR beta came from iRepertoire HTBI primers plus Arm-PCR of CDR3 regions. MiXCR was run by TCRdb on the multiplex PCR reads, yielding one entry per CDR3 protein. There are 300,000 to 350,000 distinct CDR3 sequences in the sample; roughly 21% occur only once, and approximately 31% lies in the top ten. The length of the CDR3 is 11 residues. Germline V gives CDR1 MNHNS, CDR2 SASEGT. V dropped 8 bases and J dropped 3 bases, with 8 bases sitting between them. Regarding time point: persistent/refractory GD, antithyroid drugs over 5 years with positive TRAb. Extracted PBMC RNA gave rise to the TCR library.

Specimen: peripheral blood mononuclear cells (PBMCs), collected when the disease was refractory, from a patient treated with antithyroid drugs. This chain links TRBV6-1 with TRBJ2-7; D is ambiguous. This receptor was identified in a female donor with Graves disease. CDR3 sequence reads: CASGVSYEQYF. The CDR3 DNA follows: TGTGCCAGCGGTGTAAGCTACGAGCAGTACTTC.